The source of this TCR beta chain is a study of molecular identifiers for immune sequencing clone quantification. Overall study results and limits: Same-barcode identical TCR molecules could make highly expanded clones look smaller than they are. Spike-in Jurkat TCR RNA from a single cell reportedly registered among about a million naive cells. Whereas naive cells kept under 1% of molecules in clones above 20 RNA copies, such clones held over 97% in effectors.

This clonotype was observed many times. Antigen: not known. Previously described methods and listed TCR primers produced bulk TCR libraries. TCRdb analysed the PCR reads with MiXCR anew, one entry per CDR3 protein. The data show around 460,000 distinct CDR3 sequences, 25% seen once. CDR1 and CDR2 (germline): SGHTA, FQGNSA. The CDR3 covers 13 residues. V dropped 4 bases and J dropped 5; count of bases not matched to a gene: 2. The specimen was naive CD8+ T cells from blood, with Jurkat cell RNA spiked in. Noted subset: FACS-sorted CD8+CD4-CCR7+CD45RA+ naive T cells. This TCR came from a human donor in good health. Some libraries in this study had Jurkat cell RNA spiked in. The chain carries TRBV7-2 and TRBJ1-1; 9 nucleotides agree with TRBD1. The CDR3 DNA reads TGTGCCAGCAGCTCCGGGACAGGGACTGAAGCTTTCTTT. This gives the protein CASSSGTGTEAFF.